This note documents a single T cell receptor beta chain sequence. Its cognate antigen is unknown. Primers used in a second PCR of roughly 7 to 12 cycles were a sample-barcoded 5' primer and a J-beta primer mix. One entry per CDR3 protein, called by TCRdb with MiXCR from the 5' RACE reads. In the table there are roughly 830,000 distinct CDR3 sequences, around 68% of which are singletons. The data belong to a study of blood T cells in healthy people across ages. General study results and limits: Versus aged donors, long-lived donors had higher diversity and more naive CD4+ cells. Those diversity estimates obtained from one million T cells were thought to be underestimates. Per-million-T-cell TCR beta diversity fell roughly linearly with age.

Donors were systemically healthy Caucasian individuals from Russia aged roughly 6 to 90 years. Germline CDR1 reads SGHAT; CDR2 reads FQDESV (reference sequence). V lost 3 bases to trimming and J lost 5 bases; unmatched junction nucleotides: 6. The CDR3 contains 15 residues. The V and J genes are TRBV11-1 and TRBJ1-1; 10 bases line up with TRBD1. This sequence was found in a young man in good health. Material: blood. The CDR3 loop reads CASSFSDRGGTEAFF. The CDR3 coding sequence is TGTGCCAGCAGCTTCTCGGACAGGGGGGGTACTGAAGCTTTCTTT.